Listed here is a single T cell receptor (beta chain). Its antigen is still unknown. The treatment denotes: roughly ten-day PBMC culture with coronavirus spike peptide pools or control peptides (ViraFEST assay). The data derive from a study of vaccination and CD4 T cells after COVID-19. This CDR3 has 13 amino acids. With 8 bases removed from V and 1 base from J, the gap between germline ends came to 11 bases. Germline-derived CDR1 and CDR2 are MNHNS and SASEGT. Cultured CD4+ T cell DNA was sequenced using the Oncomine TCR Beta short-read assay. TCRdb redid the calling of the PCR reads with MiXCR, one entry per CDR3 protein. This table holds approximately 12,000 distinct CDR3 sequences, roughly 50% found once.

The sample taken for sequencing was CD4+ T cells from blood, cultured in vitro. This sequence joins TRBV6-1 and TRBJ1-1, with a weak D call TRBD1 (5 bases). This sequence originates from a human donor who had recovered from COVID-19. The CDR3 here is CASRRTGNTEAFF. The CDR3 nucleotides read TGTGCCAGCCGTCGTACAGGGAACACTGAAGCTTTCTTT.